These T cell receptor beta chains were read from a single sample in a study of blood T cell repertoires in COVID-19. Using immunoSEQ multiplex PCR, the repertoire was profiled, and TCRdb retains in-frame clones only, with some absent. This sample carries 190,000 or so clones, 80% to 90% of them seen once, and the ten largest clones take 0.7% to 0.8%. Source material: peripheral blood. Every receptor here comes from a woman in her 70s with acute or convalescent COVID-19. The conserved cysteine and the conserved F or W are not part of the CDR3 here. D genes are given only for firm matches.

j_gene	d_gene	v_gene	len	CDR3aa
TRBJ2-2	.	TRBV5-1	12	ASSPGHFTGELF
TRBJ2-2	.	TRBV7-9	14	ASSLVGAANTGELF
TRBJ2-7	.	TRBV27	11	ASKSLYSYEQY
TRBJ1-2	TRBD1	TRBV29-1	13	SAPSRTGTGYGYT
TRBJ2-7	TRBD2	TRBV7-2	13	ASSLGTSGIYEQY
TRBJ2-5	TRBD2	TRBV4-1	14	ASSQGTSGIQETQY
TRBJ1-6	.	TRBV5-1	12	ASSPRESNSPLH
TRBJ2-7	.	TRBV6-6	12	ASRRTGESYEQY
TRBJ2-7	.	TRBV11-3	10	ASSLELDEQY
TRBJ2-7	TRBD2	TRBV28	13	ASSTGGGTSYEQY
TRBJ1-2	TRBD1	TRBV11-3	12	ASSKTGTVYGYT
TRBJ2-2	.	TRBV5-1	14	ASSLASAANTGELF
TRBJ2-3	.	TRBV11-2	15	ASSLRDSPQSTDTQY
TRBJ2-6	TRBD1	TRBV28	16	ASSGTTGAVSGANVLT
TRBJ1-1	.	TRBV11-2	11	ASSSDRSTEAF
TRBJ2-7	.	TRBV18	13	ASSSLTGPTYEQY
TRBJ2-2	.	TRBV7-8	14	ASSLGWQGGPGELF
TRBJ1-1	.	TRBV5-1	13	ASSLGAASSTEAF
TRBJ2-1	.	TRBV12-5	14	ASGSSDSRVYNEQF
TRBJ1-6	.	TRBV6-5	13	ASSYGRGNNSPLH
TRBJ2-7	TRBD2	TRBV6-5	13	ASSYSSAGGYEQY
TRBJ2-2	.	TRBV5-4	13	ASSAAGLVSGELF
TRBJ2-2	TRBD2	TRBV11-3	15	ASSFYSGGENTGELF
TRBJ1-1	.	TRBV10-2	11	ASKWAGDTEAF
TRBJ2-5	TRBD1	TRBV23-1	13	ASAALTGGGETQY
TRBJ2-7	.	TRBV6-2/TRBV6-3	13	ASSSQDWPSYEQY
TRBJ2-2	.	TRBV5-4	12	ASSPGASTGELF
TRBJ1-2	TRBD1	TRBV18	13	ASSLQGASWNGYT
TRBJ1-1	.	TRBV6-5	13	ASRLTKSGFTEAF
TRBJ1-6	TRBD1	TRBV2	12	ASGGTDPRSPLH
TRBJ1-2	TRBD1	TRBV6-5	14	ASSYSTRTGYYGYT
TRBJ1-1	.	TRBV11-3	11	ASSPGVGIEAF
TRBJ2-1	.	TRBV19	11	ASSRTWDNEQF
TRBJ1-2	.	TRBV5-1	10	ASSLTDYGYT
TRBJ2-1	.	TRBV15	15	ATSRKMGALGSNEQF
TRBJ2-2	.	TRBV11-3	14	ASSQDGGIGTGELF
TRBJ1-5	.	TRBV29-1	10	SVGSSNQPQH
TRBJ1-1	.	TRBV19	12	ATRPYRVNTEAF
TRBJ2-1	TRBD1	TRBV24-1	14	ATSDAAGQGRDEQF
TRBJ2-3	.	TRBV7-6	14	ASSPRFGLSTDTQY
TRBJ1-2	.	TRBV10-2	11	ASSESGIYGYT
TRBJ1-5	.	TRBV3-1/TRBV3-2	13	ASSQDMRGNQPQH
TRBJ2-2	.	TRBV6-5	12	ASSYRQVSGELF
TRBJ1-1	.	TRBV20-1	10	SASGGKTEAF
TRBJ1-1	.	TRBV29-1	12	SVRLPGQLTEAF
TRBJ2-1	.	TRBV7-2	13	ASSPSRSDNNEQF
TRBJ1-6	.	TRBV12-3/TRBV12-4	11	ATSTGSSSPLH
TRBJ2-7	.	TRBV12-3/TRBV12-4	11	ASSRQVSYEQY
TRBJ2-1	TRBD2	TRBV7-9	13	ASSFLAGVGNEQF
TRBJ1-6	.	TRBV2	12	ASSELGSLSPLH
TRBJ1-3	.	TRBV2	13	ASSEGAASGNTIY
TRBJ1-5	.	TRBV5-8	11	ASSDSSYQPQH
TRBJ2-7	.	TRBV4-1	13	ASSQGGVPKDEQY
TRBJ2-1	.	TRBV10-3	15	AIRGQGGTSGYNEQF
TRBJ2-1	TRBD2	TRBV11-3	14	ASSLDQREWRDEQF
TRBJ2-1	.	TRBV12-3/TRBV12-4	11	ASRKQEGHEQF
TRBJ2-7	TRBD1	TRBV3-1/TRBV3-2	14	ASRNIGGTGWNEQY